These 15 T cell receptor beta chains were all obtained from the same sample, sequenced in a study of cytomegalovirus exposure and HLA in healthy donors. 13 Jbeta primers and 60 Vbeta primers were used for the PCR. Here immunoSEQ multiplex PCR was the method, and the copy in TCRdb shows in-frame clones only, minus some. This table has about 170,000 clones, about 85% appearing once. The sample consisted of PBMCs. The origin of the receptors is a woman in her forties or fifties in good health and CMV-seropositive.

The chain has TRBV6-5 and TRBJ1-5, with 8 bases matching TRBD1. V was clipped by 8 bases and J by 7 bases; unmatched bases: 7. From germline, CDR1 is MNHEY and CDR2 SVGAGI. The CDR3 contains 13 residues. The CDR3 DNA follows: TGTGCCAGCGGTGGACAGGGACGGCAGCCCCAGCATTTT. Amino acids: CASGGQGRQPQHF.

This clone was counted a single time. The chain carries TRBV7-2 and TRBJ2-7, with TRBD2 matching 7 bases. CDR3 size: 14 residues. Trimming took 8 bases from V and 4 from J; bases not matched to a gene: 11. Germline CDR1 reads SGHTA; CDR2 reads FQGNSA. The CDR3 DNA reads TGTGCCAGCCGGCCGTCGGGAGGCGTGTACGAGCAGTACTTC. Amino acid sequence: CASRPSGGVYEQYF.

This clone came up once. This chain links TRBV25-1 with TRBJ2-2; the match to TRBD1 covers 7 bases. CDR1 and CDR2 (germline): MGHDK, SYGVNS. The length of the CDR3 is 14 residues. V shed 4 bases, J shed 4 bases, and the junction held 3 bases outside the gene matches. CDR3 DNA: TGTGCCAGCAGTGCCAACAGGGGCACCGGGGAGCTGTTTTTT. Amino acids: CASSANRGTGELFF. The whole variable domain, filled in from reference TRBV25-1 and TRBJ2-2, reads EADIYQTPRYLVIGTGKKITLECSQTMGHDKMYWYQQDPGMELHLIHYSYGVNSTEKGDLSSESTVSRIRTEHFPLTLESARPSHTSQYLCASSANRGTGELFFGEGSRLTVL.

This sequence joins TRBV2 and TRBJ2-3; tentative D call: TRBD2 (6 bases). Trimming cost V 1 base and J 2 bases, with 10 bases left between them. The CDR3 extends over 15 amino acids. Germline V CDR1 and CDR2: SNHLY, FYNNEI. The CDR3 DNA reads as TGTGCCAGCAGTGAAGGGGCGGGGTCCACAGATACGCAGTATTTT. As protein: CASSEGAGSTDTQYF.

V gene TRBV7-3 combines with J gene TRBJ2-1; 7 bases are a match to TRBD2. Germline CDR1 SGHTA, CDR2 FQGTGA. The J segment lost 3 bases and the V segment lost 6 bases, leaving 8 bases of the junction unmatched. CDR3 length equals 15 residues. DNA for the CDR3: TGTGCCAGCAGTCCGCGGGGGACGGTCTACAATGAGCAGTTCTTC. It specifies CASSPRGTVYNEQFF.

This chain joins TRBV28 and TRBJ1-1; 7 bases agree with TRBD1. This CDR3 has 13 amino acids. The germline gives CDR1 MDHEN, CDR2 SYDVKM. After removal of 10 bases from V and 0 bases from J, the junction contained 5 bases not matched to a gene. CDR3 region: CATLQGMNTEAFF. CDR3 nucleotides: TGTGCCACCCTACAGGGGATGAACACTGAAGCTTTCTTT.

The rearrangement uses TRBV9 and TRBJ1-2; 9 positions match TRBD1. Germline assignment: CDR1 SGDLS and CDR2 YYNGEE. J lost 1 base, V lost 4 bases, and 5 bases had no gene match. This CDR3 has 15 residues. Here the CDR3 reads CASSSVTGGNYGYTF. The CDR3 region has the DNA TGTGCCAGCAGCTCGGTGACAGGGGGTAACTATGGCTACACCTTC.

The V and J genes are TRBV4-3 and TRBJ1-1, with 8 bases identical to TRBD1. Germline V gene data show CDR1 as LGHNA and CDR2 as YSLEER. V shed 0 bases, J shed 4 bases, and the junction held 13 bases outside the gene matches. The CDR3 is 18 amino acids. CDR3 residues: CASSQEGQGATGGTEAFF. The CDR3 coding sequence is TGCGCCAGCAGCCAAGAGGGCCAGGGGGCCACGGGGGGCACTGAAGCTTTCTTT.

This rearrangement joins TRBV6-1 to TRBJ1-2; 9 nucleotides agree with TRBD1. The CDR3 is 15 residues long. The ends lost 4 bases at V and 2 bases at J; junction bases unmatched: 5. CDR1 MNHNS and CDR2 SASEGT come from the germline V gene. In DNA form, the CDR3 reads TGTGCCAGCAGTGTATTGGGGACAGGGAACTATGGCTACACCTTC. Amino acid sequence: CASSVLGTGNYGYTF.

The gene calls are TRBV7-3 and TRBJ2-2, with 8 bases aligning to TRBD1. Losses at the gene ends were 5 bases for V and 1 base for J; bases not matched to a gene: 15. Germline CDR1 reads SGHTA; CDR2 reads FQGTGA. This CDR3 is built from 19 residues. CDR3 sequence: CASSRSRPGGSVNTGELFF. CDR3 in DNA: TGTGCCAGCAGCCGGTCTCGTCCAGGGGGCTCAGTGAACACCGGGGAGCTGTTTTTT.

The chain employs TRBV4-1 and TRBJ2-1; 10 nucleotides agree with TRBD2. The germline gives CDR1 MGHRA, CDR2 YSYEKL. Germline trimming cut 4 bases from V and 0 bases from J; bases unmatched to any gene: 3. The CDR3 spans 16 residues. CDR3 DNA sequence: TGCGCCAGCAGCCTAGAGCGGGGGGGCTCCTACAATGAGCAGTTCTTC. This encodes CASSLERGGSYNEQFF.

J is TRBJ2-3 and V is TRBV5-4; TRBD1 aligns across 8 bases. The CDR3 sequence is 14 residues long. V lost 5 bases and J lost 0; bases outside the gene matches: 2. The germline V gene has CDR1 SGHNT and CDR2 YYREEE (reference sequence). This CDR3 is CASSRDRSTDTQYF. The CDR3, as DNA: TGTGCCAGCAGTCGGGACAGGAGCACAGATACGCAGTATTTT. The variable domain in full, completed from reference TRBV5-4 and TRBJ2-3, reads ETGVTQSPTHLIKTRGQQVTLRCSSQSGHNTVSWYQQALGQGPQFIFQYYREEENGRGNFPPRFSGLQFPNYSSELNVNALELDDSALYLCASSRDRSTDTQYFGPGTRLTVL.

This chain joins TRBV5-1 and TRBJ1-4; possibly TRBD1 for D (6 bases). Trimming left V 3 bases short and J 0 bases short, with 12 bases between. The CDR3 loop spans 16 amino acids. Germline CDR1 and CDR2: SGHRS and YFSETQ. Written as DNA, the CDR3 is TGCGCCAGCAGCTGGGGGCTTGGGTCAACTAATGAAAAACTGTTTTTT. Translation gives CASSWGLGSTNEKLFF.

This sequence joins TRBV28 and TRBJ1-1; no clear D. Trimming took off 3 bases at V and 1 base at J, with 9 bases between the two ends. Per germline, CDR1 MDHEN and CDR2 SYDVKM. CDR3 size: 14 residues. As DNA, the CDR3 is TGTGCCAGCAGTTTTTCAGGCCCGAACACTGAAGCTTTCTTT. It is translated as CASSFSGPNTEAFF.

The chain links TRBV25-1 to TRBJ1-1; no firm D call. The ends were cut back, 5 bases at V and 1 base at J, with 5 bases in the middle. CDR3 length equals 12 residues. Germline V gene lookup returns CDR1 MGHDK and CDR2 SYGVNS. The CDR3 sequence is CASSWANTEAFF. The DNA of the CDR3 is TGTGCCAGCAGTTGGGCGAACACTGAAGCTTTCTTT.